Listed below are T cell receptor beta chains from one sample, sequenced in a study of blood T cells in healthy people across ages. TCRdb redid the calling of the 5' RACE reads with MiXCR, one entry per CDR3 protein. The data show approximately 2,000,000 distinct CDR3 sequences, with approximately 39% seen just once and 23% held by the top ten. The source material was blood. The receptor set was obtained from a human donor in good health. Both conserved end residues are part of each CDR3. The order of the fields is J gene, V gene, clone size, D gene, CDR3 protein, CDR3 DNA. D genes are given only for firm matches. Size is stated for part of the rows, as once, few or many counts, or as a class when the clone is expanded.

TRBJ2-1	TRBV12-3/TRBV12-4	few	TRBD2	CASSLGPGLAGGNEQFF	TGTGCCAGCAGTTTAGGCCCGGGACTAGCGGGGGGCAATGAGCAGTTCTTC
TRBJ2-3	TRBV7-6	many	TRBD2	CASSFTAGGTDTQYF	TGTGCCAGCAGCTTCACAGCGGGGGGCACAGATACGCAGTATTTT
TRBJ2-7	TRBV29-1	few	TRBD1	CSVETGVGYEQYF	TGCAGCGTTGAAACAGGGGTAGGCTACGAGCAGTACTTC
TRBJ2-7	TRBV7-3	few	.	CASSLLGQAGEQYF	TGTGCCAGCAGCTTACTCGGGCAGGCGGGCGAGCAGTACTTC
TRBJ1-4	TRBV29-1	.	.	CSPPQDIPNEKLFF	TGCAGCCCCCCACAGGACATCCCGAATGAAAAACTGTTTTTT
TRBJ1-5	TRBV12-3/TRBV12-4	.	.	CASSLQGLNQPQHF	TGTGCCAGCAGTCTCCAGGGGTTGAATCAGCCCCAGCATTTT
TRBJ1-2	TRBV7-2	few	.	CASSLILGYGYTF	TGTGCCAGCAGCTTGATCCTGGGCTATGGCTACACCTTC
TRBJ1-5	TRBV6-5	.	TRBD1	CASSHLGTGARSSNQPQHF	TGTGCCAGCAGTCACTTGGGGACAGGGGCCCGATCTAGCAATCAGCCCCAGCATTTT
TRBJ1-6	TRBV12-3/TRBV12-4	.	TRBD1	CASSLEGQGDSPLHF	TGTGCCAGCAGTTTAGAGGGACAGGGGGATTCACCCCTCCACTTT
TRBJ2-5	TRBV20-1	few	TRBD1	CSAPRQGYFETQYF	TGCAGTGCACCAAGACAGGGTTATTTCGAGACCCAGTACTTC
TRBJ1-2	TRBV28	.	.	CASSWGGSGGGYTF	TGTGCCAGCAGTTGGGGAGGAAGTGGGGGGGGCTACACCTTC
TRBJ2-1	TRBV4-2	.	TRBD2	CASSQVSLAGGPNEQFF	TGTGCCAGCAGCCAAGTTTCCCTCGCGGGGGGGCCCAATGAGCAGTTCTTC
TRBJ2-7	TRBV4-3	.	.	CASSRSDSQLDEQYF	TGCGCCAGCAGCCGATCTGACTCCCAGCTCGACGAGCAGTACTTC
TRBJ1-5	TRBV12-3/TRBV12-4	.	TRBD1	CASSPGQGGDYSNQPQHF	TGTGCCAGCAGCCCGGGACAGGGGGGCGACTATAGCAATCAGCCCCAGCATTTT
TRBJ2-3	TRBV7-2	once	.	CASSLLGGATDTQYF	TGTGCCAGCAGCTTACTGGGGGGGGCCACAGATACGCAGTATTTT
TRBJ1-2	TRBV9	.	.	CASSVGNWGAVLYGYTF	TGTGCCAGCAGCGTAGGGAATTGGGGGGCGGTGTTGTATGGCTACACCTTC
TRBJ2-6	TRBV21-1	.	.	CDCRRSGANVLTF	TGTGACTGCAGGAGATCTGGGGCCAACGTCCTGACTTTC
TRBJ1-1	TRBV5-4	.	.	CASSDGSRTEAFF	TGTGCCAGCAGCGACGGAAGTCGGACTGAAGCTTTCTTT
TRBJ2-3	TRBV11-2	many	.	CASSKQRRGQLLRDTQYF	TGTGCCAGCAGCAAACAGCGCCGGGGACAACTTCTGCGGGATACGCAGTATTTT
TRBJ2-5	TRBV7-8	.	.	CASSPSLLTQETQYF	TGTGCCAGCAGCCCAAGCCTGTTAACCCAAGAGACCCAGTACTTC
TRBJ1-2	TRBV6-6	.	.	CASSYPGGPSYGYTF	TGTGCCAGCAGTTACCCCGGCGGGCCTTCCTATGGCTACACCTTC
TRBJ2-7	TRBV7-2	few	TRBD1	CASSRGQGGHEQYF	TGTGCCAGCAGCCGCGGACAGGGTGGCCACGAGCAGTACTTC
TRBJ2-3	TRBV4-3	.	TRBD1	CASSLVKGGFTTDTQYF	TGCGCCAGCAGCCTAGTAAAAGGGGGCTTCACCACAGATACGCAGTATTTT
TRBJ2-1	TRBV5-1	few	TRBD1	CASSRDRMDNEQFF	TGCGCCAGCAGCAGGGACAGGATGGACAATGAGCAGTTCTTC
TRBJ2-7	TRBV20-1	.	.	CSARYRAYEQYF	TGCAGTGCTAGATACAGGGCCTACGAGCAGTACTTC
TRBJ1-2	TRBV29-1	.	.	CSQRGGENYGYTF	TGCAGCCAAAGGGGAGGGGAGAACTATGGCTACACCTTC
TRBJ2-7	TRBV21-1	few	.	CASSKDSGSYEQYF	TGTGCCAGCAGCAAGGACTCAGGGTCCTACGAGCAGTACTTC
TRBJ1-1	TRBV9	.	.	CATALGREDTEAFF	TGTGCCACCGCACTAGGACGGGAGGACACTGAAGCTTTCTTT
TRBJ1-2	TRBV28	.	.	CASSLAGISPNYGYTF	TGTGCCAGCAGTTTAGCAGGGATCAGTCCTAACTATGGCTACACCTTC
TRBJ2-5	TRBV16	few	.	CASSQWMKTQYF	TGTGCCAGCAGCCAATGGATGAAGACCCAGTACTTC
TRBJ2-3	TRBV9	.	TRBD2	CASSVSSGGATDTQYF	TGTGCCAGCAGCGTATCTAGCGGGGGGGCTACAGATACGCAGTATTTT
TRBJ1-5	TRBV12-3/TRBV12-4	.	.	CASSLEGYSQHF	TGTGCCAGCAGTTTAGAGGGGTATAGCCAGCATTTT
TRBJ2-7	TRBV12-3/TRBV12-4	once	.	CASSLTGALTYEQYF	TGTGCCAGCAGTTTAACGGGGGCTCTCACCTACGAGCAGTACTTC
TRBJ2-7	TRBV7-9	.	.	CASSWASPSYEQYF	TGTGCCAGCAGCTGGGCCAGTCCCTCCTACGAGCAGTACTTC
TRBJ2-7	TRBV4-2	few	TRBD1	CASSQVRTGGEQYF	TGTGCCAGCAGCCAAGTGAGGACAGGGGGCGAGCAGTACTTC
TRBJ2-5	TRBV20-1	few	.	CSAHLRGQETQYF	TGCAGTGCTCACTTGCGGGGCCAAGAGACCCAGTACTTC
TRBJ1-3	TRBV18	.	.	CASSQRGTNSGNTIYF	TGTGCCAGCTCACAAAGGGGCACCAACTCTGGAAACACCATATATTTT
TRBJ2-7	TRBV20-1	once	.	CSAGRGAISYNEQYF	TGCAGTGCTGGCAGGGGGGCCATCTCCTACAATGAGCAGTACTTC
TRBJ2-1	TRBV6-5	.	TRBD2	CASSYWGGSIRSRNNEQFF	TGTGCCAGCAGTTACTGGGGGGGGTCGATTCGGTCCCGAAACAATGAGCAGTTCTTC
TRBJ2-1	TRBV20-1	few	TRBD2	CSAYPLIPGTSGLKYNEQFF	TGCAGTGCTTACCCGTTAATTCCCGGGACTAGCGGGCTAAAATACAATGAGCAGTTCTTC
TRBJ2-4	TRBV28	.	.	CASSLAGGLSKNIQYF	TGTGCCAGCAGTTTAGCCGGGGGCTTGTCCAAAAACATTCAGTACTTC
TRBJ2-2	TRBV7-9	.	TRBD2	CASSPKLAGGPTGELFF	TGTGCCAGCAGCCCCAAGCTAGCGGGGGGCCCCACCGGGGAGCTGTTTTTT
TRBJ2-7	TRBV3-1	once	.	CASSQDLGHNRYYEQYF	TGTGCCAGCAGCCAAGACCTAGGTCATAACAGGTACTACGAGCAGTACTTC
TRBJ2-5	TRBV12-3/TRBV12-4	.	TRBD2	CASTDDPGLAKETQYF	TGTGCCAGCACCGATGACCCGGGACTAGCAAAAGAGACCCAGTACTTC
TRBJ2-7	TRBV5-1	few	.	CASSPNPGIYEQYF	TGCGCCAGCAGCCCAAACCCAGGGATCTACGAGCAGTACTTC
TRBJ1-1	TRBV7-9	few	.	CASSLLPTEAFF	TGTGCCAGCAGCTTATTACCGACTGAAGCTTTCTTT
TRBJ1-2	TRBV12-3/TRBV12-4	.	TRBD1	CASRVTGGRGYTF	TGTGCCAGCAGGGTCACAGGGGGCAGGGGCTACACCTTC
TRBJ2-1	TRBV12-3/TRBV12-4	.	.	CASIDTTEYNEQFF	TGTGCCAGCATAGACACTACCGAGTACAATGAGCAGTTCTTC
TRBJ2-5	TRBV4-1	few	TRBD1	CASSQPDRSQETQYF	TGCGCCAGCAGCCAGCCGGACAGGTCCCAAGAGACCCAGTACTTC